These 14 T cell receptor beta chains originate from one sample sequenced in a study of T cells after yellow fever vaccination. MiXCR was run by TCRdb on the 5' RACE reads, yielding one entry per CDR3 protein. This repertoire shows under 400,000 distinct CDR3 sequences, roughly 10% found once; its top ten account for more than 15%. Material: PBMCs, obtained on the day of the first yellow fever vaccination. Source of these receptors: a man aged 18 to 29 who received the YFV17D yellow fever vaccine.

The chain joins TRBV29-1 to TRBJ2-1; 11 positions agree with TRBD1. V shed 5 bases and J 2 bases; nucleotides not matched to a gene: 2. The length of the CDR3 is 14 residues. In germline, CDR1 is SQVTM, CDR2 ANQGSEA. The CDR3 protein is CSVRTGGAYNEQFF. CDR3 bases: TGCAGCGTTAGGACAGGGGGCGCCTACAATGAGCAGTTCTTC.

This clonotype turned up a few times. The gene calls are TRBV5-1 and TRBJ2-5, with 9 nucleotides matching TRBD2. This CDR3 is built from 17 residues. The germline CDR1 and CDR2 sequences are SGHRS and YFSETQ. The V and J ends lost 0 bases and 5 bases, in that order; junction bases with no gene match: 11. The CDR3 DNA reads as TGCGCCAGCAGCTTGGAGCTTGTTAGCGGGGGTCGGGAGACCCAGTACTTC. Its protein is CASSLELVSGGRETQYF.

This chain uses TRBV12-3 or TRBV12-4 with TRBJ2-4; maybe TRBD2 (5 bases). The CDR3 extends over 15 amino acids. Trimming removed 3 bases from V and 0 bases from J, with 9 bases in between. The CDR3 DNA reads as TGTGCCAGCAGTTTGGTCGGGATAGCCAAAAACATTCAGTACTTC. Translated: CASSLVGIAKNIQYF.

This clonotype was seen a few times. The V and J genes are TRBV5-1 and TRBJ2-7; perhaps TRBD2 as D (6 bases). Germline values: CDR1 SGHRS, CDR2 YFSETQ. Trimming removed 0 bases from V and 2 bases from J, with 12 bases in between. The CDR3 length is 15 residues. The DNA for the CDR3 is TGCGCCAGCAGCTTGGCCGGGAGCATAACCTACGAGCAGTACTTC. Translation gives CASSLAGSITYEQYF.

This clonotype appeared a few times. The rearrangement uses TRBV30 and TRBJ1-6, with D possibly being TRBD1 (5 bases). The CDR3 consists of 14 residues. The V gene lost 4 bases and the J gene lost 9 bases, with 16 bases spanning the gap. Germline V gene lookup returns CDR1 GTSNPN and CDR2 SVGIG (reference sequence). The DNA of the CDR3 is TGTGCCTGGAACTCAGTAGGGGTATTTTCACCCCTCCACTTT. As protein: CAWNSVGVFSPLHF.

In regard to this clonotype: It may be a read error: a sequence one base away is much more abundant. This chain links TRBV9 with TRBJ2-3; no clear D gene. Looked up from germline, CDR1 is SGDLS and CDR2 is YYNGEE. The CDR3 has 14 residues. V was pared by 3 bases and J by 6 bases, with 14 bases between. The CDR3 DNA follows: TGTGCCAGCAGCGAAGAATCTCGAGCCGATACGCAGTATTTT. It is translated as CASSEESRADTQYF. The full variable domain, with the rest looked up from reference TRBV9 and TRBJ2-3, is DSGVTQTPKHLITATGQRVTLRCSPRSGDLSVYWYQQSLDQGLQFLIQYYNGEERAKGNILERFSAQQFPDLHSELNLSSLELGDSALYFCASSEESRADTQYFGPGTRLTVL.

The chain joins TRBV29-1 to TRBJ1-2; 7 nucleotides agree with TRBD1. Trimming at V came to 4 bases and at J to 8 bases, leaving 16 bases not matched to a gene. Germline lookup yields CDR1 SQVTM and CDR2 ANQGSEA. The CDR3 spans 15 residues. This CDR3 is CSVGHLAGTVNGYTF. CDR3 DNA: TGCAGCGTTGGTCACCTTGCCGGGACAGTCAACGGCTACACCTTC.

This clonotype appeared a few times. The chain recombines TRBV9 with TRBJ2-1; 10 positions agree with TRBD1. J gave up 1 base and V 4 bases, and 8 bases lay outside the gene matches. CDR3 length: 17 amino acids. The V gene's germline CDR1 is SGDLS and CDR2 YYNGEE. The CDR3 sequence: CASSRPLDRGSYNEQFF. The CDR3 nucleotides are TGTGCCAGCAGCCGACCCCTGGACAGGGGGTCCTACAATGAGCAGTTCTTC.

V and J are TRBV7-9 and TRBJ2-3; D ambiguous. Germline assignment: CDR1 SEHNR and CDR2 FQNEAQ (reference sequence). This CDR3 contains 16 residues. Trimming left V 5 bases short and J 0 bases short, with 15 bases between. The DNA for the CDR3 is TGTGCCAGCAGCGATGGTTTTAGTACTAGCACAGATACGCAGTATTTT. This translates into CASSDGFSTSTDTQYF.

This CDR3 is CASSRDDNYGYTF. The CDR3 DNA sequence: TGCGCCAGCAGCAGGGACGACAACTATGGCTACACCTTC. The chain links TRBV5-1 to TRBJ1-2; perhaps TRBD1 as D (5 bases). Per germline, CDR1 SGHRS and CDR2 YFSETQ. The V end was cut by 4 bases, the J end by 2 bases, with 9 bases between. The CDR3 is 13 residues long.

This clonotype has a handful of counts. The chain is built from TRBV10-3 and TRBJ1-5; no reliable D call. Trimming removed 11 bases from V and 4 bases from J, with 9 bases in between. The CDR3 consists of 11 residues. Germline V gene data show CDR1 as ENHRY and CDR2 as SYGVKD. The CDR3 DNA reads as TGTGCCTCCGGACCTAATCAGCCCCAGCATTTT. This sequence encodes CASGPNQPQHF.

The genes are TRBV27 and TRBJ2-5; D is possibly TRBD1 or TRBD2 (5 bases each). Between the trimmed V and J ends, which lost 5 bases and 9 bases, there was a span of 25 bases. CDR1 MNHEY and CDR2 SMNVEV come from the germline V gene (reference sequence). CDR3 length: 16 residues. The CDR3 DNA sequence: TGTGCCAGCAGTCAAACCGGGACCAGGCTGGGGTGGCCCCAGTACTTC. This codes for CASSQTGTRLGWPQYF.

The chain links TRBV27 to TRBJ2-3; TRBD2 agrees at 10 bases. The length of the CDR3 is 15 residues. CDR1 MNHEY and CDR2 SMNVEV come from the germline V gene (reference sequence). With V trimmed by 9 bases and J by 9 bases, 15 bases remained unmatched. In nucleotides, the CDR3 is TGTGCCAGGCGCAGAGCGGGGGGGGCCCCGGGGACGCAGTATTTT. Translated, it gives CARRRAGGAPGTQYF.

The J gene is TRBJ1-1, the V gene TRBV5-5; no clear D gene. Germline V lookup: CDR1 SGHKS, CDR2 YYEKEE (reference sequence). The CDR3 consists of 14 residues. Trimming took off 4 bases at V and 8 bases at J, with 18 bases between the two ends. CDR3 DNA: TGTGCCAGCAGCCCTAAAGGACGGAGCCTCGAAGCTTTCTTT. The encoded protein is CASSPKGRSLEAFF.